A selection of T cell receptor beta chains follows, all from one sample in a study of shared clonotypes between healthy human individuals. Measured with immunoSEQ multiplex PCR; TCRdb has only the in-frame clones, and not every one. The table shows approximately 440,000 clones, with approximately 80% occurring only once. Sequencing used PBMCs. The receptors originated from a woman aged 40 to 50 in good health. Some clones in this sample may be carry-over from other donors' samples. Each CDR3 is given with its conserved first and last residue. The order of the fields is clone size, V gene, D gene, J gene, CDR3 DNA, CDR3 protein. D genes are given only for firm matches. Clone size is shown for a subset of rows, as once, few, many or a class of expanded clone.

abundance: .
v_gene: TRBV4-1
d_gene: .
j_gene: TRBJ2-1
CDR3nt: TGCGCCAGCAGCCAAGTACTGAGGAACAATGAGCAGTTCTTC
CDR3aa: CASSQVLRNNEQFF

abundance: .
v_gene: TRBV30
d_gene: .
j_gene: TRBJ1-2
CDR3nt: TGTGCCTGGAGTGCGGCTAACTATGGCTACACCTTC
CDR3aa: CAWSAANYGYTF

abundance: .
v_gene: TRBV5-4
d_gene: .
j_gene: TRBJ2-5
CDR3nt: TGTGCCAGCAGCTTGGCCACAACCCAAGAGACCCAGTACTTC
CDR3aa: CASSLATTQETQYF

abundance: .
v_gene: TRBV29-1
d_gene: .
j_gene: TRBJ1-1
CDR3nt: TGCAGCGTTGAAGATTGGCGACAGATCGCTTTCTTT
CDR3aa: CSVEDWRQIAFF

abundance: .
v_gene: TRBV6-6
d_gene: TRBD2
j_gene: TRBJ2-7
CDR3nt: TGTGCCAGCAGGGGGGGACTAGTCAGCTCCTACGAGCAGTACTTC
CDR3aa: CASRGGLVSSYEQYF

abundance: .
v_gene: TRBV6-4
d_gene: .
j_gene: TRBJ1-4
CDR3nt: TGTGCCAGCAGTGACAGGGTGGGTGAGAAACTGTTTTTT
CDR3aa: CASSDRVGEKLFF

abundance: .
v_gene: TRBV9
d_gene: .
j_gene: TRBJ2-5
CDR3nt: TGTGCCAGCAGCGTAGGAGGGGGAGTCGCTGAGACCCAGTACTTC
CDR3aa: CASSVGGGVAETQYF

abundance: .
v_gene: TRBV29-1
d_gene: .
j_gene: TRBJ2-5
CDR3nt: TGCAGCGTTGTAGATACAGGAAACCAAGAGACCCAGTACTTC
CDR3aa: CSVVDTGNQETQYF

abundance: .
v_gene: TRBV7-2
d_gene: .
j_gene: TRBJ2-2
CDR3nt: TGTGCCAGCAGCTTAGCGCGGGGTACCGGGGAGCTGTTTTTT
CDR3aa: CASSLARGTGELFF

abundance: .
v_gene: TRBV20-1
d_gene: .
j_gene: TRBJ2-1
CDR3nt: TGCAGTGCTCTCCCATACAATGAGCAGTTCTTC
CDR3aa: CSALPYNEQFF

abundance: .
v_gene: TRBV4-1
d_gene: TRBD1
j_gene: TRBJ2-7
CDR3nt: TGCGCCAGCAGCCAAAGGGACAGAGGTAATAGGGGTAGCTCCTACGAGCAGTACTTC
CDR3aa: CASSQRDRGNRGSSYEQYF

abundance: .
v_gene: TRBV20-1
d_gene: .
j_gene: TRBJ2-1
CDR3nt: TGCAGTGCCTATAAACGCAATGAGCAGTTCTTC
CDR3aa: CSAYKRNEQFF

abundance: .
v_gene: TRBV29-1
d_gene: .
j_gene: TRBJ2-1
CDR3nt: TGCAGCGTTGACCCCCCGGTCGATGAGCAGTTCTTC
CDR3aa: CSVDPPVDEQFF

abundance: .
v_gene: TRBV30
d_gene: .
j_gene: TRBJ1-4
CDR3nt: TGTGCCTGGAGTGTACCCAGAGGGGGTAATGAAAAACTGTTTTTT
CDR3aa: CAWSVPRGGNEKLFF

abundance: .
v_gene: TRBV7-2
d_gene: .
j_gene: TRBJ1-3
CDR3nt: TGTGCCAGCAGCCCGTGGACCACCGTCTCTGGAAACACCATATATTTT
CDR3aa: CASSPWTTVSGNTIYF

abundance: .
v_gene: TRBV5-1
d_gene: TRBD2
j_gene: TRBJ2-7
CDR3nt: TGCGCCAGCAGCCCGGGACTAGCGGGGGTTGCCTACGAGCAGTACTTC
CDR3aa: CASSPGLAGVAYEQYF

abundance: .
v_gene: TRBV11-3
d_gene: .
j_gene: TRBJ2-7
CDR3nt: TGTGCCAGCAGCTACAGACTAGGCTCCTACGAGCAGTACTTC
CDR3aa: CASSYRLGSYEQYF

abundance: .
v_gene: TRBV28
d_gene: TRBD1
j_gene: TRBJ2-2
CDR3nt: TGTGCCAGCAGGACCGGACAGGGGAACACCGGGGAGCTGTTTTTT
CDR3aa: CASRTGQGNTGELFF

abundance: .
v_gene: TRBV11-3
d_gene: TRBD1
j_gene: TRBJ1-1
CDR3nt: TGTGCCAGCAGCTTTCAGGGGGGGAACACTGAAGCTTTCTTT
CDR3aa: CASSFQGGNTEAFF

abundance: .
v_gene: TRBV7-2
d_gene: .
j_gene: TRBJ1-5
CDR3nt: TGTGCCAGCAGCCCTAGTGGGGCACTGGGCAATCAGCCCCAGCATTTT
CDR3aa: CASSPSGALGNQPQHF

abundance: once
v_gene: TRBV7-9
d_gene: .
j_gene: TRBJ2-5
CDR3nt: TGTGCCAGCACCATAACAGGGTTAGAGACCCAGTACTTC
CDR3aa: CASTITGLETQYF

abundance: .
v_gene: TRBV6-5
d_gene: TRBD1
j_gene: TRBJ2-7
CDR3nt: TGTGCCAGCAGCCGGACAGGGGCCTACGAGCAGTACTTC
CDR3aa: CASSRTGAYEQYF

abundance: .
v_gene: TRBV5-1
d_gene: .
j_gene: TRBJ1-1
CDR3nt: TGCGCCAGCAGCTTTTCAGGGGAGTCTGACACTGAAGCTTTCTTT
CDR3aa: CASSFSGESDTEAFF

abundance: few
v_gene: TRBV7-9
d_gene: .
j_gene: TRBJ1-1
CDR3nt: TGTGCCAGCAGCTCTTACGCACAGGGAGGGAACCCTGAAGCTTTCTTT
CDR3aa: CASSSYAQGGNPEAFF

abundance: .
v_gene: TRBV11-3
d_gene: TRBD1
j_gene: TRBJ2-3
CDR3nt: TGTGCCAGCAGTCTCGGACAGGGACACACAGATACGCAGTATTTT
CDR3aa: CASSLGQGHTDTQYF

abundance: .
v_gene: TRBV28
d_gene: .
j_gene: TRBJ2-7
CDR3nt: TGTGCCAGCAGTCCCGAGTCTTATCAACGGGCCGAGCAGCACTTC
CDR3aa: CASSPESYQRAEQHF

abundance: .
v_gene: TRBV10-3
d_gene: TRBD1
j_gene: TRBJ2-5
CDR3nt: TGTGCCACCCGGGGGGGGGACAGGGGCGAGACCCAGTACTTC
CDR3aa: CATRGGDRGETQYF

abundance: few
v_gene: TRBV6-1
d_gene: .
j_gene: TRBJ2-3
CDR3nt: TGTGCCAGCAGTGGAGGTAACCAATGGGGTGATACGCAGTATTTT
CDR3aa: CASSGGNQWGDTQYF

abundance: .
v_gene: TRBV6-1
d_gene: .
j_gene: TRBJ2-7
CDR3nt: TGTGCCAGCAGTGAAGGGGCCGGGGCCGATTTCTACGAGCAGTACTTC
CDR3aa: CASSEGAGADFYEQYF

abundance: .
v_gene: TRBV5-1
d_gene: .
j_gene: TRBJ1-2
CDR3nt: TGCGCCAGCAGCTTGGGGGGTACGGCGGATCTATGGAGGGGCTACACCTTC
CDR3aa: CASSLGGTADLWRGYTF

abundance: .
v_gene: TRBV9
d_gene: TRBD1
j_gene: TRBJ1-1
CDR3nt: TGTGCCAGCAGCCCTCAACACGGGACAGGGGATGCTTTCTTT
CDR3aa: CASSPQHGTGDAFF

abundance: .
v_gene: TRBV10-3
d_gene: TRBD2
j_gene: TRBJ2-7
CDR3nt: TGTGCCATCAGTGAGCCCGGGACTAGCGGGAGTTACGAGCAGTACTTC
CDR3aa: CAISEPGTSGSYEQYF

abundance: .
v_gene: TRBV29-1
d_gene: .
j_gene: TRBJ1-4
CDR3nt: TGCAGCGTGACAGTTGCAACTAATGAAAAACTGTTTTTT
CDR3aa: CSVTVATNEKLFF

abundance: .
v_gene: TRBV2
d_gene: .
j_gene: TRBJ2-7
CDR3nt: TGTGCCAGCAGGGGGGCCGCCTACGAGCAGTACTTC
CDR3aa: CASRGAAYEQYF

abundance: .
v_gene: TRBV7-2
d_gene: TRBD2
j_gene: TRBJ2-7
CDR3nt: TGTGCCAGCAGCCAGAGGGCGGGAGGCTACGAGCAGTACTTC
CDR3aa: CASSQRAGGYEQYF

abundance: .
v_gene: TRBV7-2
d_gene: TRBD2
j_gene: TRBJ2-7
CDR3nt: TGTGCCAGCAGTTGGGGACTAGCGGGGACTTACGAGCAGTACTTC
CDR3aa: CASSWGLAGTYEQYF

abundance: few
v_gene: TRBV28
d_gene: .
j_gene: TRBJ2-3
CDR3nt: TGTGCCAGCAGTCCCAAATTCAGGGGCTATTTCACAGATACGCAGTATTTT
CDR3aa: CASSPKFRGYFTDTQYF

abundance: .
v_gene: TRBV7-9
d_gene: TRBD2
j_gene: TRBJ2-2
CDR3nt: TGTGCCAGCAGCTCGGAACTAGCGGGAGTTGACACCGGGGAGCTGTTTTTT
CDR3aa: CASSSELAGVDTGELFF

abundance: .
v_gene: TRBV7-9
d_gene: .
j_gene: TRBJ1-1
CDR3nt: TGTGCCAGCAGCTTGTCAGAGAACACTGAAGCTTTCTTT
CDR3aa: CASSLSENTEAFF

abundance: .
v_gene: TRBV30
d_gene: .
j_gene: TRBJ1-2
CDR3nt: TGTGCCTGGAGTGCCTCTTCGGGGCCTTATGGCTACACCTTC
CDR3aa: CAWSASSGPYGYTF

abundance: .
v_gene: TRBV18
d_gene: .
j_gene: TRBJ2-7
CDR3nt: TGTGCCAGCTCACCGGGGGGTACCTACGAGCAGTACTTC
CDR3aa: CASSPGGTYEQYF

abundance: .
v_gene: TRBV5-1
d_gene: TRBD2
j_gene: TRBJ2-1
CDR3nt: TGCGCCGGCAGCCCCTCACCCTTGGGGGGGGTAACGCGGAATGAGCAGTTCTTC
CDR3aa: CAGSPSPLGGVTRNEQFF

abundance: once
v_gene: TRBV25-1
d_gene: TRBD1
j_gene: TRBJ2-1
CDR3nt: TGTGCCAGCAGCGCTACCGGGACAGATAACAATGAGCAGTTCTTC
CDR3aa: CASSATGTDNNEQFF

abundance: .
v_gene: TRBV30
d_gene: .
j_gene: TRBJ2-5
CDR3nt: TGTGCCTGCACCCTCCCAGGGCGGGAGACCCAGTACTTC
CDR3aa: CACTLPGRETQYF

abundance: .
v_gene: TRBV10-3
d_gene: .
j_gene: TRBJ2-7
CDR3nt: TGTGCCATCAGTGATGTCAACGAGCAGTACTTC
CDR3aa: CAISDVNEQYF

abundance: .
v_gene: TRBV19
d_gene: .
j_gene: TRBJ2-1
CDR3nt: TGTGCCACAACCCAGGGTAGCGGAGTTTACAATGAGCAGTTCTTC
CDR3aa: CATTQGSGVYNEQFF

abundance: many
v_gene: TRBV11-3
d_gene: TRBD1
j_gene: TRBJ2-1
CDR3nt: TGTGCCAGCAGCTTGCGGACAGGGGGCAATGAGCAGTTCTTC
CDR3aa: CASSLRTGGNEQFF

abundance: .
v_gene: TRBV6-1
d_gene: TRBD1
j_gene: TRBJ1-6
CDR3nt: TGTGCCAGCGGTGGGGACAGAGATTCACCCCTCCACTTT
CDR3aa: CASGGDRDSPLHF

abundance: .
v_gene: TRBV5-1
d_gene: .
j_gene: TRBJ2-3
CDR3nt: TGCGCCAGCACCACCATTTCAGGGGATACGCAGTATTTT
CDR3aa: CASTTISGDTQYF

abundance: .
v_gene: TRBV10-3
d_gene: .
j_gene: TRBJ2-2
CDR3nt: TGTGCCACCGAGACTAGGACGAACACCGGGGAGCTGTTTTTT
CDR3aa: CATETRTNTGELFF

abundance: few
v_gene: TRBV2
d_gene: .
j_gene: TRBJ2-7
CDR3nt: TGTGCCAGCGGGAGTGAGGTCGAGCAGTACTTC
CDR3aa: CASGSEVEQYF

abundance: .
v_gene: TRBV5-1
d_gene: TRBD1
j_gene: TRBJ1-2
CDR3nt: TGCGCCAGCAGCCCGCAAACAGGGGGAGATGGCTACACCTTC
CDR3aa: CASSPQTGGDGYTF

abundance: .
v_gene: TRBV28
d_gene: TRBD2
j_gene: TRBJ2-7
CDR3nt: TGTGCCAGCAGCTCGGGGGGTGCTAGGCCCGTCTCCTACGAGCAGTACTTC
CDR3aa: CASSSGGARPVSYEQYF

abundance: .
v_gene: TRBV5-4
d_gene: TRBD2
j_gene: TRBJ2-5
CDR3nt: TGTGCCAGCAGCGGCGGGACTAGCGGGAGGGAGACCCAGTACTTC
CDR3aa: CASSGGTSGRETQYF

abundance: .
v_gene: TRBV15
d_gene: .
j_gene: TRBJ2-5
CDR3nt: TGTGCCACCAGAACTAAAGGAGTAGAGACCCAGTACTTC
CDR3aa: CATRTKGVETQYF

abundance: .
v_gene: TRBV19
d_gene: .
j_gene: TRBJ2-4
CDR3nt: TGTGCCAGTAGTATTCATCAGGGCTGGACCAAAAACATTCAGTACTTC
CDR3aa: CASSIHQGWTKNIQYF

abundance: few
v_gene: TRBV7-8
d_gene: .
j_gene: TRBJ2-1
CDR3nt: TGTGCCAGCAGCCCTCCCTGGGGCGGATCCTACAATGAGCAGTTCTTC
CDR3aa: CASSPPWGGSYNEQFF

abundance: .
v_gene: TRBV30
d_gene: .
j_gene: TRBJ2-7
CDR3nt: TGTGCCTGGAGTTACCGCGGCTACGAGCAGTACTTC
CDR3aa: CAWSYRGYEQYF

abundance: few
v_gene: TRBV28
d_gene: .
j_gene: TRBJ2-7
CDR3nt: TGTGCCAGCAGAACCGGGACCACTTCCTACGAGCAGTACTTC
CDR3aa: CASRTGTTSYEQYF